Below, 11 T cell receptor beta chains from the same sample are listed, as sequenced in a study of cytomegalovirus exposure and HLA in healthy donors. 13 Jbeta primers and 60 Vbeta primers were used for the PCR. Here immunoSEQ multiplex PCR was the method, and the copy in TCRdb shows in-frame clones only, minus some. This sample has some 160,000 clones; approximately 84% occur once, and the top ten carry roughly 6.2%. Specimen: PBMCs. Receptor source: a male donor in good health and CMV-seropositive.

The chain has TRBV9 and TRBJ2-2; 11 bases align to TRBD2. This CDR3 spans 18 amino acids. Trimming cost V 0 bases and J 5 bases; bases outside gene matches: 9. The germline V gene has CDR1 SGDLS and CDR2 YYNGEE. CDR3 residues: CASSVELAGAPGTGELFF. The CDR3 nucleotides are TGTGCCAGCAGCGTAGAACTAGCGGGAGCCCCAGGAACCGGGGAGCTGTTTTTT.

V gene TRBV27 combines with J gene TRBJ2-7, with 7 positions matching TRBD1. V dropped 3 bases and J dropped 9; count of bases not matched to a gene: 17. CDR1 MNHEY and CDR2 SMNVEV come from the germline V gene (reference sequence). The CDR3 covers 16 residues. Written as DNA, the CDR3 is TGTGCCAGCAGTTTCACCGCCGGGGACAGCCCAACGGGGCAGTACTTC. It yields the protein CASSFTAGDSPTGQYF.

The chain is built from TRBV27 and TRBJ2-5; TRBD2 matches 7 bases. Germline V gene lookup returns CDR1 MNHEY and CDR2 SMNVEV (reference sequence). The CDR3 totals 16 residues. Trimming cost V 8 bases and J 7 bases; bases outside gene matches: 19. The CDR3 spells CASGPGGRGLGGTQYF. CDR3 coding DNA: TGTGCCAGCGGCCCCGGGGGGAGGGGTTTAGGCGGGACCCAGTACTTC.

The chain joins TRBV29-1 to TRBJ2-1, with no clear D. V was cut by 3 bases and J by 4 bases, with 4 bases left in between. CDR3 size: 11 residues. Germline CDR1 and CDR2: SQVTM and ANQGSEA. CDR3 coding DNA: TGCAGCGTTGATCCATACAATGAGCAGTTCTTC. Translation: CSVDPYNEQFF.

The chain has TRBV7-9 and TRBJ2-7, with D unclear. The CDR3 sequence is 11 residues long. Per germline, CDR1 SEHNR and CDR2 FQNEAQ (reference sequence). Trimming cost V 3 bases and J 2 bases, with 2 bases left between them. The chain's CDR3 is CASSFTYEQYF. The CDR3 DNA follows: TGTGCCAGCAGCTTCACCTACGAGCAGTACTTC.

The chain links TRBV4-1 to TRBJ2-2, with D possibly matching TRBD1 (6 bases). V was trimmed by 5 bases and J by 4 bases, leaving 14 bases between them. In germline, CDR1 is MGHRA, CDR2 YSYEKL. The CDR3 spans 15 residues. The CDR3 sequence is CASSFVQGFTGELFF. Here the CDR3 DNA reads TGCGCCAGCAGCTTTGTACAGGGTTTCACCGGGGAGCTGTTTTTT.

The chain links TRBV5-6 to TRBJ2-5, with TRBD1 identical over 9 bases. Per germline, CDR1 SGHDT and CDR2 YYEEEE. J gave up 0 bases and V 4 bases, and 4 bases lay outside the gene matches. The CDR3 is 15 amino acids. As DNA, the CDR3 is TGTGCCAGCAGCGAACAGGGGGCGCACCAAGAGACCCAGTACTTC. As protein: CASSEQGAHQETQYF.

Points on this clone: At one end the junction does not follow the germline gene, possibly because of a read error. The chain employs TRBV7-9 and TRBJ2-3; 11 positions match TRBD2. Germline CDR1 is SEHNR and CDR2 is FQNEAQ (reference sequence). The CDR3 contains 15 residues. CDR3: CSSSLAGGQADTQYF. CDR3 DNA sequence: TGTTCCAGCAGCTTAGCGGGGGGGCAGGCAGATACGCAGTATTTT.

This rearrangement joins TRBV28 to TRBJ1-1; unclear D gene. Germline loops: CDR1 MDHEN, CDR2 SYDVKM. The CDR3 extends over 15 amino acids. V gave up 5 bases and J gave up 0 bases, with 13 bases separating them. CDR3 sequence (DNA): TGTGCCAGCAGTCCGTACAGAGAAATGAACACTGAAGCTTTCTTT. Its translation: CASSPYREMNTEAFF.

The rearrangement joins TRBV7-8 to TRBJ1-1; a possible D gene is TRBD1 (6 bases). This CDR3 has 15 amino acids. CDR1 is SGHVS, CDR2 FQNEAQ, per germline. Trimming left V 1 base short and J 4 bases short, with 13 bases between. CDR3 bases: TGTGCCAGCAGCTTAGGGGCAGGGGCGTCCACTGAAGCTTTCTTT. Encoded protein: CASSLGAGASTEAFF.

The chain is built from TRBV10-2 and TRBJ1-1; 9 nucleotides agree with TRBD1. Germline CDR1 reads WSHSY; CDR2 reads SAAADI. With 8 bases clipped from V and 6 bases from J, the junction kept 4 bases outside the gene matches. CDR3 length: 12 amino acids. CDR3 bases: TGCGCCAGCCGGGACAGGGCATCTGAAGCTTTCTTT. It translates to CASRDRASEAFF.